The T cell receptor (beta chain) under discussion was sequenced for a study of T-cell memory formation after mild COVID-19. Study-wide results and limits: SARS-CoV-2 specificity of second-wave clones peaking day 37 was unconfirmed. Later expanders leaned CD4+, whereas day 15 to 85 contracting clones were balanced CD4/CD8. Some responding clones appeared in pre-infection memory, suggesting cross-reactive memory joined.

TCRdb passed the 5' RACE reads through MiXCR, listing each CDR3 protein once. The top ten hold about 8.6% of the sample, which has 580,000 or so distinct CDR3 sequences, 15% to 20% seen once. About this clonotype: What it recognizes is unknown.

Deletions cut 1 base from V and 4 bases from J, with 14 bases between. From germline, CDR1 is LNHNV and CDR2 YYDKDF (reference sequence). This CDR3 has 16 residues. This chain connects TRBV15 to TRBJ2-1, with D perhaps matching TRBD2 (6 bases). This TCR was sampled from an adult woman who had mild COVID-19 (a few samples of this study predate the infection). Cell type and time point are not known. Sequenced sample: PBMCs or a T cell subset sorted from them (not recorded which). The CDR3 protein is CATSRGLAARYNEQFF. The CDR3 DNA reads as TGTGCCACCAGCAGAGGTTTAGCGGCCCGATACAATGAGCAGTTCTTC.